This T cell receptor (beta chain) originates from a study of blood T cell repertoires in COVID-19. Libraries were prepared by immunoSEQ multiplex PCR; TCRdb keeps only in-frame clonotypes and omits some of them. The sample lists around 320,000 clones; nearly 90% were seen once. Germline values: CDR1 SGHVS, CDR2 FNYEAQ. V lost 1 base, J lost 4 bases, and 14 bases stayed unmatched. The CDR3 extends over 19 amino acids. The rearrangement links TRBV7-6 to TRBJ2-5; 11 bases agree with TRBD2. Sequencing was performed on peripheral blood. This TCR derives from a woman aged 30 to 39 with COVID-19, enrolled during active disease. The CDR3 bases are TGTGCCAGCAGCTTAGGTGCTGCTCTAGCGGGGGGTTCTATAGAGACCCAGTACTTC. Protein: CASSLGAALAGGSIETQYF.